Described below is a single T cell receptor (beta chain) sequence and its context. V was clipped by 2 bases and J by 1 base, with 13 bases between them. Looked up from germline, CDR1 is PRHDT and CDR2 is FYEKMQ (reference sequence). The CDR3 length is 16 residues. This sample was taken from a study of memory CD8 T cells in hepatitis C reinfection. Assay: immunoSEQ multiplex PCR; the TCRdb copy retains only in-frame clones and omits some. The data contain thousands of clones, 85% to 90% of them singletons. Specified time point: pre-reinfection, 55 to 20 weeks before reinfection detection. No in vitro expansion preceded TCR sequencing of the sorted cells.

Sequenced input: naive CD8+ T cells sorted from blood. V gene TRBV13 combines with J gene TRBJ2-3; D ambiguous. The origin of this receptor is a man in his fifties or sixties with hepatitis C virus infection. The CDR3: CASSLQAILGTDTQYF. The CDR3 DNA sequence: TGTGCCAGCAGCTTACAGGCGATCCTCGGCACAGATACGCAGTATTTT.